A single sample gave rise to the 29 T cell receptor beta chains below, sequenced in a study of blood T cell repertoires in COVID-19. Sequenced by immunoSEQ multiplex PCR; TCRdb stores in-frame clones only, minus some. The sample gives fewer than 200,000 clones, about 81% of which show up once; approximately 8% is in the top ten. Sequenced sample: peripheral blood. The receptors shown here come from a woman between 55 and 75 years old with COVID-19, enrolled during active disease.

V gene TRBV6-2 or TRBV6-3 combines with J gene TRBJ1-1; 7 nucleotides line up with TRBD1. J lost 0 bases, V lost 6 bases, and 7 bases had no gene match. Germline loops: CDR1 MNHEY, CDR2 SVGEGT. The CDR3 sequence is 15 residues long. CDR3 in DNA: TGTGCCAGCAGCCAGTCCAGGGGGATGAACACTGAAGCTTTCTTT. The encoded protein is CASSQSRGMNTEAFF.

The chain links TRBV9 to TRBJ2-4; 8 bases are a match to TRBD1. Per germline, CDR1 SGDLS and CDR2 YYNGEE. CDR3 length: 15 residues. The junction had 11 bases not matched to a gene; V was cut back by 4 bases and J by 8 bases. The CDR3 DNA reads TGTGCCAGCAGCCCAACCCAGACAGGGGCGGACATTCAGTACTTC. Protein: CASSPTQTGADIQYF.

The CDR3, as DNA: TGTGCCAGCACCCTCTACAGGGGTGAAAAACTGTTTTTT. Encoded protein: CASTLYRGEKLFF. The chain couples TRBV27 to TRBJ1-4, with 7 positions matching TRBD1. Germline V gene data show CDR1 as MNHEY and CDR2 as SMNVEV (reference sequence). The CDR3 length is 13 residues. V dropped 7 bases and J dropped 7; count of bases not matched to a gene: 6. The full variable domain, completed using reference TRBV27 and TRBJ1-4, is EAQVTQNPRYLITVTGKKLTVTCSQNMNHEYMSWYRQDPGLGLRQIYYSMNVEVTDKGDVPEGYKVSRKEKRNFPLILESPSPNQTSLYFCASTLYRGEKLFFGSGTQLSVL.

The CDR3 region is CASSLREHRGLSSYEQYF. The DNA for the CDR3 is TGTGCCAGCAGTTTGCGGGAACACAGGGGCCTGAGCTCCTACGAGCAGTACTTC. The V call is TRBV28, the J call TRBJ2-7, with D perhaps TRBD1 (7 bases). The CDR3 extends over 18 amino acids. The V gene lost 3 bases and the J gene lost 0 bases, with 21 bases spanning the gap. From germline, CDR1 is MDHEN and CDR2 SYDVKM. The full variable domain, with the rest looked up from reference TRBV28 and TRBJ2-7, is DVKVTQSSRYLVKRTGEKVFLECVQDMDHENMFWYRQDPGLGLRLIYFSYDVKMKEKGDIPEGYSVSREKKERFSLILESASTNQTSMYLCASSLREHRGLSSYEQYFGPGTRLTVT.

This clone has ten or more counts. The chain has TRBV12-5 and TRBJ1-2, with D perhaps TRBD1 (5 bases). Germline V gives CDR1 LGHNT, CDR2 FRNRAP. Deletions cut 7 bases from V and 8 bases from J, with 17 bases between. The CDR3 length is 13 residues. This CDR3 reads CASAMTVLGGYTF. The CDR3 nucleotides read TGTGCTAGTGCCATGACAGTATTGGGCGGCTACACCTTC.

This chain connects TRBV27 to TRBJ2-3, with 9 bases that match TRBD1. V lost 4 bases and J lost 4; bases outside the gene matches: 3. Per the germline V gene, CDR1 is MNHEY and CDR2 is SMNVEV (reference sequence). The CDR3 length is 14 residues. In DNA form, the CDR3 reads TGTGCCAGCAGTTCGGACAGGGGACCAGATACGCAGTATTTT. Protein sequence: CASSSDRGPDTQYF.

This clone is a singleton in its sample. The V call is TRBV2, the J call TRBJ2-1; D remains ambiguous. The CDR3 totals 12 residues. V dropped 2 bases and J dropped 7 bases, with 6 bases sitting between them. Germline CDR1 SNHLY, CDR2 FYNNEI. CDR3 in DNA: TGTGCCAGCAGTGAACACGGTAATGAGCAGTTCTTC. It is translated as CASSEHGNEQFF.

This chain joins TRBV5-6 and TRBJ1-5, with 9 nucleotides matching TRBD1. The ends lost 4 bases at V and 4 bases at J; junction bases unmatched: 6. The germline V gene has CDR1 SGHDT and CDR2 YYEEEE. The CDR3 is made up of 15 amino acids. The CDR3 here is CASSRTGEINQPQHF. CDR3 sequence (DNA): TGTGCCAGCAGCCGGACAGGGGAGATTAATCAGCCCCAGCATTTT.

The V and J genes are TRBV28 and TRBJ1-5; no clear D gene. There are 14 residues in the CDR3. The ends were cut back, 2 bases at V and 7 bases at J, with 12 bases in the middle. Germline V gene lookup returns CDR1 MDHEN and CDR2 SYDVKM. Here the CDR3 reads CASSLIDGYQPQHF. DNA of the CDR3: TGTGCCAGCAGTTTAATCGACGGGTACCAGCCCCAGCATTTT. Variable domain in full (rest from reference TRBV28 and TRBJ1-5): DVKVTQSSRYLVKRTGEKVFLECVQDMDHENMFWYRQDPGLGLRLIYFSYDVKMKEKGDIPEGYSVSREKKERFSLILESASTNQTSMYLCASSLIDGYQPQHFGDGTRLSIL.

The chain couples TRBV6-5 to TRBJ1-4; 7 bases align to TRBD1. From germline, CDR1 is MNHEY and CDR2 SVGAGI. This CDR3 is 13 amino acids long. With 8 bases clipped from V and 4 bases from J, the junction kept 4 bases outside the gene matches. CDR3 region: CASWTGINEKLFF. CDR3 nucleotides: TGTGCCAGCTGGACAGGTATTAATGAAAAACTGTTTTTT.

This clone was counted between two and nine times. This rearrangement joins TRBV11-2 to TRBJ2-5, with 10 nucleotides matching TRBD2. The J segment lost 3 bases and the V segment lost 4 bases, leaving 8 bases of the junction unmatched. Germline CDR1 and CDR2: SGHAT and FQNNGV. The CDR3 consists of 16 residues. The CDR3 DNA is TGTGCCAGCAGCTCCCTAGCGGGAGAAAAGAAAGAGACCCAGTACTTC. Translation: CASSSLAGEKKETQYF.

The CDR3 DNA sequence: TGCGCCAGCAGCTCGACTAGCGGGACCTACAATGAGCAGTTCTTC. Translation: CASSSTSGTYNEQFF. The chain uses TRBV5-1 and TRBJ2-1; 11 nucleotides agree with TRBD2. CDR3 length: 15 residues. V trimming: 3 bases; J trimming: 2 bases; junction bases outside the gene matches: 1. Germline V gene lookup returns CDR1 SGHRS and CDR2 YFSETQ. Combining the CDR3 with reference TRBV5-1 and TRBJ2-1 gives the whole variable domain KAGVTQTPRYLIKTRGQQVTLSCSPISGHRSVSWYQQTPGQGLQFLFEYFSETQRNKGNFPGRFSGRQFSNSRSEMNVSTLELGDSALYLCASSSTSGTYNEQFFGPGTRLTVL.

J is TRBJ1-2 and V is TRBV7-4, with D maybe TRBD1 (5 bases). Germline loops: CDR1 SGHVT, CDR2 SQSDAQ. Trimming took 1 base from V and 4 from J, leaving 16 bases between them. This CDR3 has 16 amino acids. CDR3 sequence: CASSLDVGGLGYGYTF. As DNA, the CDR3 is TGTGCCAGCAGCTTAGACGTGGGGGGGTTAGGCTATGGCTACACCTTC. Looking up the rest from reference TRBV7-4 and TRBJ1-2 gives the full variable domain: GAGVSQSPRYKVAKRGRDVALRCDSISGHVTLYWYRQTLGQGSEVLTYSQSDAQRDKSGRPSGRFSAERPERSVSTLKIQRTEQGDSAVYLCASSLDVGGLGYGYTFGSGTRLTVV.

V gene TRBV7-8 combines with J gene TRBJ2-2; 7 nucleotides align to TRBD1. Looked up from germline, CDR1 is SGHVS and CDR2 is FQNEAQ. The trim removed 4 bases at V and 1 base at J, leaving 6 bases unmatched. The CDR3 loop spans 16 amino acids. CDR3 in amino acids: CASSSLGQMNTGELFF. The CDR3 nucleotides are TGTGCCAGCAGCTCTCTGGGACAGATGAACACCGGGGAGCTGTTTTTT.

The chain combines TRBV5-6 with TRBJ2-6, with D possibly being TRBD1 (5 bases). Germline CDR1 reads SGHDT; CDR2 reads YYEEEE. The V and J ends lost 7 bases and 0 bases respectively, with 8 bases between them. This CDR3 contains 14 residues. As DNA, the CDR3 is TGTGCCAGCGACAGAGGCTCTGGGGCCAACGTCCTGACTTTC. Residues: CASDRGSGANVLTF.

This clone has just one count. V and J are TRBV11-3 and TRBJ2-1; tentatively, D is TRBD1 (6 bases). CDR3 length: 11 amino acids. Germline-derived CDR1 and CDR2 are SGHNT and YENEEA. V gave up 6 bases and J gave up 10 bases, with 10 bases separating them. This CDR3 is CASSTGTEQFF. Here the CDR3 DNA reads TGTGCCAGCAGTACTGGGACAGAGCAGTTCTTC.

The CDR3 bases are TGTGCCTGGATCCGGGGGGGAGATTTGTACTATGGCTACACCTTC. Amino acids: CAWIRGGDLYYGYTF. The chain is built from TRBV30 and TRBJ1-2, with D possibly being TRBD1 (5 bases). This CDR3 is 15 amino acids long. Trimming shortened V by 4 bases and J by 3 bases, and 18 bases separated the two germline ends. CDR1 is GTSNPN, CDR2 SVGIG, per germline (reference sequence).

The rearrangement uses TRBV19 and TRBJ2-4; TRBD1 aligns across 9 bases. Germline-derived CDR1 and CDR2 are LNHDA and SQIVND (reference sequence). V was pared by 4 bases and J by 7 bases, with 8 bases of the junction left unmatched. The CDR3 consists of 15 residues. DNA of the CDR3: TGTGCCAGTAGTAAATTCAGGACAGGGGCTAACATTCAGTACTTC. This gives the protein CASSKFRTGANIQYF.

This chain links TRBV19 with TRBJ2-3; a possible D gene is TRBD2 (5 bases). V shed 5 bases and J shed 7 bases, with 16 bases lying between them. CDR3 size: 14 residues. Germline CDR1 reads LNHDA; CDR2 reads SQIVND (reference sequence). CDR3 region: CASSDSGFGNTQYF. CDR3 bases: TGTGCCAGTAGTGACTCCGGCTTCGGGAATACGCAGTATTTT.

This clone was seen a few times. CDR3 loop: CASSDQFNYGYTF. CDR3 sequence (DNA): TGTGCCAGTAGTGATCAGTTTAACTATGGCTACACCTTC. The chain employs TRBV19 and TRBJ1-2; D uncertain. V lost 5 bases and J lost 1, with 8 bases in between. In germline, CDR1 is LNHDA, CDR2 SQIVND (reference sequence). The CDR3 has 13 amino acids.

For the CDR3, the DNA is TGCGCCAGCAGCACCGGGGAGGGCACCGGGGAGCTGTTTTTT. Its protein is CASSTGEGTGELFF. The chain links TRBV5-1 to TRBJ2-2, with 7 bases aligning to TRBD2. The CDR3 has 14 amino acids. In germline, CDR1 is SGHRS, CDR2 YFSETQ. V gave up 4 bases and J gave up 4 bases; unmatched junction bases: 4.

The genes are TRBV11-2 and TRBJ2-7; D may be TRBD1 (6 bases). Trimming cost V 5 bases and J 5 bases, with 19 bases left between them. Germline CDR1 is SGHAT and CDR2 is FQNNGV. This CDR3 is 15 amino acids long. The CDR3 DNA is TGTGCCAGCAGCCCAGGGGCGGACAGTTTCCACGAGCAGTACGTC. Translation gives CASSPGADSFHEQYV.

The chain uses TRBV20-1 and TRBJ1-5; 7 bases agree with TRBD1. The length of the CDR3 is 14 residues. The V gene's germline CDR1 is DFQATT and CDR2 SNEGSKA (reference sequence). Germline trimming cut 3 bases from V and 2 bases from J; bases unmatched to any gene: 4. The CDR3 DNA follows: TGCAGTGCTAGTGCCCAGGGGGGCAATCAGCCCCAGCATTTT. Encoded protein: CSASAQGGNQPQHF.

This rearrangement joins TRBV3-1 (or the pseudogene TRBV3-2) to TRBJ1-4; the D gene is possibly TRBD1 (5 bases). V lost 0 bases and J 7 bases, leaving 21 bases between the germline ends. The germline V gene has CDR1 LGHDT and CDR2 YNNKEL (reference sequence). This CDR3 spans 18 amino acids. CDR3 loop: CASSQDFGSGANTEKLFF. The DNA of the CDR3 is TGTGCCAGCAGCCAAGATTTCGGGAGTGGGGCTAATACTGAAAAACTGTTTTTT.

J is TRBJ2-2 and V is TRBV12-1; TRBD2, the D gene given by the table, was not confirmed from the DNA. TRBV12-1 is a known pseudogene. The CDR3 has 12 amino acids. CDR3 bases: TGTGCCAGCAACCCGGGGACCGGGGAGCTGTTTTTT. This encodes CASNPGTGELFF.

The gene calls are TRBV2 and TRBJ2-5; 9 nucleotides line up with TRBD2. The germline V gene has CDR1 SNHLY and CDR2 FYNNEI. The CDR3 has 16 residues. V lost 0 bases and J lost 4; bases outside the gene matches: 6. The CDR3: CASSEASGGRRETQYF. The CDR3 DNA is TGTGCCAGCAGTGAAGCTAGCGGGGGAAGGCGAGAGACCCAGTACTTC.

The chain employs TRBV16 and TRBJ1-4; 8 bases align to TRBD1. Germline CDR1 is KGHSY and CDR2 is FQNENV. After removal of 0 bases from V and 7 bases from J, the junction contained 4 bases not matched to a gene. The CDR3 sequence is 15 residues long. As DNA, the CDR3 is TGTGCCAGCAGCCAATCTGGGACAGGATTTGAAAAACTGTTTTTT. Residues: CASSQSGTGFEKLFF.

The chain couples TRBV18 to TRBJ2-2; unclear D gene. Germline CDR1 and CDR2: KGHSH and LQKENI. The CDR3 length is 13 residues. The V and J ends lost 6 bases and 3 bases respectively, with 8 bases between them. The CDR3 here is CASSPGDTGELFF. CDR3 DNA sequence: TGTGCCAGCTCCCCTGGAGACACCGGGGAGCTGTTTTTT.

This clone was detected only once. The chain joins TRBV21-1 to TRBJ2-7; TRBD2 reflects the table's D call only, with no check against the DNA. TRBV21-1 is classified as a pseudogene. The CDR3 is 17 residues long. Here the CDR3 reads CASSKAGRDLSSYEQYV. In DNA form, the CDR3 reads TGTGCCAGCAGCAAAGCGGGCAGGGACTTAAGCTCCTACGAGCAGTACGTC.